Sequencing of this T cell receptor beta chain was carried out in a study of T cells after posttransplantation cyclophosphamide. General study findings and limits: Donor CD8+ memory clones often dominated recipient blood repertoires at later times. Skin or GI-infiltrating T cells shared few TRB sequences with blood.

The germline gives CDR1 SGHNT, CDR2 YYREEE (reference sequence). Trimming stripped 1 base from V and 1 base from J, with 11 bases between. CDR3 length equals 15 residues. Comment on this clone: The target antigen is unknown.

Sequencing used immunoSEQ multiplex PCR; TCRdb keeps in-frame clones, though not all of them. The data contain more than 30,000 clones, about 89% of them singletons. The naive gate required viable CD3+CD4+ or CD3+CD8+ cells with CCR7+CD45RA+CD45RO-CD95-CD27+CD28+ phenotype. The sample was naive CD4+ T cells sorted from PBMCs. The TCR originated in a woman aged 60-70 years in good health, CMV-negative, and a related stem cell transplant donor. The rearrangement uses TRBV5-4 and TRBJ2-5; D gene unclear. CDR3 DNA sequence: TGTGCCAGCAGCTTGAATCAGATGCTCCAAGAGACCCAGTACTTC. This codes for CASSLNQMLQETQYF.